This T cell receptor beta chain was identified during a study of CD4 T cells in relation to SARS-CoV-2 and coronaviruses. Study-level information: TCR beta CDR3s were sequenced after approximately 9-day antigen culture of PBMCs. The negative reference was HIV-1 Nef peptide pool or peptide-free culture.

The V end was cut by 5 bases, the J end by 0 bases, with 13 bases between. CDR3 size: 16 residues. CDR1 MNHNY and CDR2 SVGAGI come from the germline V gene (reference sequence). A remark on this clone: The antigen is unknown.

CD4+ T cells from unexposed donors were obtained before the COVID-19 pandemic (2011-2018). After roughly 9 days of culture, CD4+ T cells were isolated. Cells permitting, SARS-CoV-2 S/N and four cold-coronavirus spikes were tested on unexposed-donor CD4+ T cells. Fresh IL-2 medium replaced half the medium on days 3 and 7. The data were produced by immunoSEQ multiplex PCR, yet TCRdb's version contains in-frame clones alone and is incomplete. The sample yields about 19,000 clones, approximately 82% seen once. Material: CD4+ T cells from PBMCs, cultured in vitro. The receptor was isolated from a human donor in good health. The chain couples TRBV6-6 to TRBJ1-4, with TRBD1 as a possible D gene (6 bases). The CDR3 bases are TGTGCCAGCAGTCGCCGGACAGCTGCAACTAATGAAAAACTGTTTTTT. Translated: CASSRRTAATNEKLFF.